These 29 T cell receptor beta chains were sequenced from one sample in a study of vaccination effects on CD4 cells after COVID-19. These TCRs' antigens remain unknown. Antigen-specific CD4+ T cells were expanded with viral peptide pools in the ViraFEST assay before sequencing. A 10-day culture period preceded the isolation of CD4+ T cells. Vaccine recipients had no previous SARS-CoV-2 infection; their nucleocapsid antibodies were negative. Sequencing used immunoSEQ multiplex PCR; TCRdb keeps in-frame clones, though not all of them. The table shows roughly 41,000 clones, with under 70% occurring only once. This specimen was CD4+ T cells from PBMCs cultured with HCoV-OC43 spike peptides, taken before COVID-19 vaccination. Stated subset: HCoV-OC43 spike overlapping peptide pool stimulation. Every receptor here comes from a human donor who received a COVID-19 vaccine.

This chain uses TRBV14 with TRBJ2-1, with D tentatively TRBD2 (6 bases). Germline V gene data show CDR1 as SGHDN and CDR2 as FVKESK. V was clipped by 1 base and J by 2 bases, with 15 bases between them. The CDR3 loop spans 17 amino acids. The CDR3 coding sequence is TGTGCCAGCAGCCAAGGGGCCGCGGGGCCAACCTACAATGAGCAGTTCTTC. Translation gives CASSQGAAGPTYNEQFF.

V usage is TRBV18 and J usage is TRBJ1-2, with D possibly being TRBD1 (5 bases). Trimming stripped 3 bases from V and 6 bases from J, with 11 bases between. This CDR3 has 13 residues. Germline V lookup: CDR1 KGHSH, CDR2 LQKENI. As DNA, the CDR3 is TGTGCCAGCTCACCTCGAGGAGGGGATGGCTACACCTTC. The encoded protein is CASSPRGGDGYTF.

A few counts support this clone. The chain recombines TRBV6-5 with TRBJ1-1; D may be TRBD1 (6 bases). This CDR3 region has 11 residues. V shed 5 bases and J shed 11 bases, with 12 bases lying between them. Germline CDR1 and CDR2: MNHEY and SVGAGI. The CDR3 bases are TGTGCCAGCAGTCTACAGGGTGATGCTTTCTTT. Translated: CASSLQGDAFF.

The CDR3 coding sequence is TGTGCCAGCGGGAGCGGGAGTGGTAGGCACGAGCAGTACTTC. It yields the protein CASGSGSGRHEQYF. The gene calls are TRBV25-1 and TRBJ2-7; TRBD2 aligns across 8 bases. The germline CDR1 and CDR2 sequences are MGHDK and SYGVNS. The CDR3 runs to 14 residues. V lost 8 bases to trimming and J lost 5 bases; unmatched junction nucleotides: 11.

The V call is TRBV6-5, the J call TRBJ2-7; 7 bases are a match to TRBD1. This CDR3 comprises 13 residues. After removal of 5 bases from V and 1 base from J, the junction contained 2 bases not matched to a gene. The germline V gene encodes CDR1 MNHEY and CDR2 SVGAGI. The CDR3 DNA reads as TGTGCCAGCAGTCCGGGACAGTCCTACGAGCAGTACTTC. It encodes CASSPGQSYEQYF.

The rearrangement uses TRBV2 and TRBJ2-5; the D is unclear. The CDR3 consists of 14 residues. From germline, CDR1 is SNHLY and CDR2 FYNNEI. The germline V and J ends were trimmed by 3 bases and 2 bases, with 10 bases remaining between them. The chain's CDR3 is CASSEVGWQETQYF. The CDR3 nucleotides read TGTGCCAGCAGTGAGGTGGGGTGGCAAGAGACCCAGTACTTC.

This chain joins TRBV11-2 and TRBJ2-5, with TRBD2 matching over 7 bases. This CDR3 comprises 20 residues. CDR1 is SGHAT and CDR2 is FQNNGV in the germline V gene. Trimming took 0 bases from V and 2 from J; bases not matched to a gene: 18. In nucleotides, the CDR3 is TGTGCCAGCAGCTTAGATCTCCTCGGGGCGACTAGCCTGGGGCAAGAGACCCAGTACTTC. It is translated as CASSLDLLGATSLGQETQYF.

The rearrangement uses TRBV6-5 and TRBJ1-4; weak D call: TRBD1 (6 bases). The CDR3 loop spans 12 amino acids. V lost 6 bases and J 7 bases, leaving 9 bases between the germline ends. Germline values: CDR1 MNHEY, CDR2 SVGAGI. CDR3 DNA sequence: TGTGCCAGCAGACAGGGACTTGAAAAACTGTTTTTT. As protein: CASRQGLEKLFF.

The chain combines TRBV19 with TRBJ1-1; D uncertain. The CDR3 runs 13 residues. V was pared by 6 bases and J by 3 bases, with 11 bases between. The V gene's germline CDR1 is LNHDA and CDR2 SQIVND (reference sequence). CDR3 residues: CASRGAGYTEAFF. The CDR3 bases are TGTGCCAGTAGGGGCGCGGGGTACACTGAAGCTTTCTTT.

V and J are TRBV6-5 and TRBJ1-2; no definite D call. This CDR3 is built from 12 residues. Germline assignment: CDR1 MNHEY and CDR2 SVGAGI. Trimming removed 7 bases from V and 2 bases from J, with 8 bases in between. The CDR3 region is CASTPLNYGYTF. The CDR3 DNA reads as TGTGCCAGCACCCCGTTGAACTATGGCTACACCTTC.

This clone was found a few times. The chain combines TRBV10-2 with TRBJ2-6; 10 positions agree with TRBD1. The J segment lost 3 bases and the V segment lost 0 bases, leaving 8 bases of the junction unmatched. Germline CDR1 reads WSHSY; CDR2 reads SAAADI. The CDR3 length is 19 residues. The chain's CDR3 is CASSESRQGASLGANVLTF. In DNA, the CDR3 is TGCGCCAGCAGTGAGTCTCGACAGGGGGCAAGTCTTGGGGCCAACGTCCTGACTTTC.

J is TRBJ1-3 and V is TRBV6-5; TRBD1 might be the D (5 bases). Trimming took 0 bases from V and 4 from J, leaving 13 bases between them. The CDR3 runs 16 residues. CDR1 and CDR2 from the germline V gene are MNHEY and SVGAGI. CDR3 loop: CASSYSVAGPGNTIYF. The CDR3 coding sequence is TGTGCCAGCAGTTACTCGGTGGCGGGGCCAGGAAACACCATATATTTT.

This chain connects TRBV29-1 to TRBJ1-5; TRBD1 might be the D (5 bases). V gave up 6 bases and J gave up 7 bases, with 16 bases separating them. There are 13 residues in the CDR3. CDR1 and CDR2 (germline): SQVTM, ANQGSEA. The CDR3 loop is CSVGDGGMQPQHF. CDR3 nucleotides: TGCAGCGTGGGGGACGGCGGAATGCAGCCCCAGCATTTT.

The chain recombines TRBV3-1 (or the pseudogene TRBV3-2) with TRBJ2-4; D call uncertain. CDR3 length: 15 residues. V lost 5 bases and J lost 0, with 11 bases in between. CDR1 LGHDT and CDR2 YNNKEL come from the germline V gene (reference sequence). CDR3 amino acids: CASSKGWEAKNIQYF. CDR3 sequence (DNA): TGTGCCAGCAGCAAGGGTTGGGAAGCCAAAAACATTCAGTACTTC.

This clone was counted a few times. This chain links TRBV30 with TRBJ1-6; D remains ambiguous. V gave up 3 bases and J gave up 8 bases, with 11 bases separating them. Germline CDR1 reads GTSNPN; CDR2 reads SVGIG (reference sequence). The CDR3 covers 13 residues. The CDR3 spells CAWRGNRYSPLHF. DNA of the CDR3: TGTGCCTGGAGGGGGAACAGATATTCACCCCTCCACTTT.

This chain uses TRBV4-2 with TRBJ1-3; the D gene is possibly TRBD1 (5 bases). The germline V gene has CDR1 LGHNA and CDR2 YNFKEQ. Trimming cost V 0 bases and J 4 bases, with 16 bases left between them. The CDR3 has 17 residues. As DNA, the CDR3 is TGTGCCAGCAGCCAAGAGGGGGTTCTGAGGGGCGGAAACACCATATATTTT. Amino acid sequence: CASSQEGVLRGGNTIYF.

In regard to this clone: No DNA is shown, since the ends of the CDR3 on it are uncertain; the CDR3 is the one TCRdb lists. The J gene is TRBJ1-4, the V gene TRBV21-1. TRBV21-1 is a recognized pseudogene. The CDR3 is 21 amino acids in total, end residues counted. The CDR3: CASSKDWWGGGIIPTNEKLFF.

J is TRBJ2-1 and V is TRBV6-1, with 7 bases lining up with TRBD2. The CDR3 is made up of 15 amino acids. Germline V gene sequence: CDR1 MNHNS, CDR2 SASEGT. The J segment lost 2 bases and the V segment lost 1 base, leaving 2 bases of the junction unmatched. The CDR3: CASSEDAGAYNEQFF. The CDR3 nucleotides are TGTGCCAGCAGTGAAGATGCGGGGGCCTACAATGAGCAGTTCTTC.

This chain connects TRBV14 to TRBJ2-2; the match to TRBD2 covers 7 bases. The CDR3 runs 15 residues. V shed 3 bases, J shed 4 bases, and the junction held 5 bases outside the gene matches. CDR1 and CDR2 from the germline V gene are SGHDN and FVKESK. The CDR3 protein is CASSHSLASTGELFF. The DNA of the CDR3 is TGTGCCAGCAGCCATTCACTAGCGAGCACCGGGGAGCTGTTTTTT.

The V gene is TRBV5-1, the J gene TRBJ2-3, with TRBD1 matching over 7 bases. This CDR3 is built from 15 residues. The germline gives CDR1 SGHRS, CDR2 YFSETQ. V trimming: 2 bases; J trimming: 1 base; junction bases outside the gene matches: 4. The CDR3 bases are TGCGCCAGCAGCTTATCTGGACAGGGCACAGATACGCAGTATTTT. Translation gives CASSLSGQGTDTQYF.

The chain combines TRBV12-3 or TRBV12-4 with TRBJ1-4; D is unresolved. Trimming took 7 bases from V and 4 from J, leaving 10 bases between them. This CDR3 contains 13 residues. CDR3 sequence: CASNSGVNEKLFF. For the CDR3, the DNA is TGTGCCAGCAACAGCGGGGTTAATGAAAAACTGTTTTTT.

This chain links TRBV7-9 with TRBJ2-7; D possibly corresponds to TRBD2 (6 bases). Trimming removed 4 bases at V and 2 bases at J, with 15 bases between. This CDR3 has 15 amino acids. Germline V lookup: CDR1 SEHNR, CDR2 FQNEAQ (reference sequence). In nucleotides, the CDR3 is TGTGCCAGCAGCTCTAGCGACATAACCCCCTACGAGCAGTACTTC. Translation gives CASSSSDITPYEQYF.

The table lists this clone with a few counts. The chain combines TRBV5-1 with TRBJ2-7; a weak D match, TRBD1 (7 bases). From germline, CDR1 is SGHRS and CDR2 YFSETQ. This CDR3 region has 13 residues. The V end was cut by 5 bases, the J end by 7 bases, with 16 bases between. The DNA for the CDR3 is TGCGCCAGCAGGGAGGGGGCAGGGAATGAGCAGTACTTC. It yields the protein CASREGAGNEQYF.

This clone was observed a handful of times. The chain couples TRBV27 to TRBJ1-2; the match to TRBD1 covers 7 bases. The CDR3 loop spans 15 amino acids. Germline CDR1 reads MNHEY; CDR2 reads SMNVEV (reference sequence). The J segment lost 0 bases and the V segment lost 3 bases, leaving 4 bases of the junction unmatched. CDR3 sequence: CASSFADRANYGYTF. The DNA of the CDR3 is TGTGCCAGCAGTTTTGCAGACAGGGCTAACTATGGCTACACCTTC.

The gene calls are TRBV28 and TRBJ2-7; 8 bases align to TRBD2. Germline-derived CDR1 and CDR2 are MDHEN and SYDVKM. This CDR3 spans 13 amino acids. J gave up 6 bases and V 8 bases, and 9 bases lay outside the gene matches. The CDR3 protein is CASRRGGKGEQYF. In DNA form, the CDR3 reads TGTGCCAGCCGTCGGGGGGGAAAAGGCGAGCAGTACTTC.

This clone turned up a few times. The chain has TRBV19 and TRBJ1-4; TRBD1 aligns across 11 bases. Germline values: CDR1 LNHDA, CDR2 SQIVND (reference sequence). V was clipped by 9 bases and J by 6 bases; unmatched bases: 6. There are 14 residues in the CDR3. This chain's CDR3 is CASRDRGGHEKLFF. The CDR3 DNA reads TGTGCCAGCCGGGACAGGGGGGGACATGAAAAACTGTTTTTT.

The chain couples TRBV5-6 to TRBJ2-3; D is unresolved. Germline loops: CDR1 SGHDT, CDR2 YYEEEE. The V end was cut by 2 bases, the J end by 0 bases, with 7 bases between. The CDR3 has 14 residues. The CDR3, as DNA: TGTGCCAGCAGCTTTCGTGCTAGCACAGATACGCAGTATTTT. Translation: CASSFRASTDTQYF.

The CDR3 nucleotides read TGTGCCAGCAGCAGACAGGACTACACTGAAGCTTTCTTT. Translation: CASSRQDYTEAFF. V and J are TRBV21-1 and TRBJ1-1; TRBD1 is the table's D call, not checked against the DNA. TRBV21-1 is recorded as a pseudogene. This CDR3 region has 13 residues.

The chain has TRBV27 and TRBJ2-2; 7 bases agree with TRBD1. Trimming took 7 bases from V and 1 from J; bases not matched to a gene: 6. The CDR3 loop spans 15 amino acids. Germline V gives CDR1 MNHEY, CDR2 SMNVEV (reference sequence). The CDR3, as DNA: TGTGCCAGCACCCCGTGGACAGGGAACACCGGGGAGCTGTTTTTT. Translating it yields CASTPWTGNTGELFF.